Listed below are T cell receptor beta chains from one sample, sequenced in a study of shared clonotypes between healthy human individuals. Here immunoSEQ multiplex PCR was the method, and the copy in TCRdb shows in-frame clones only, minus some. Among millions of clones, roughly 95% were seen once, and the ten largest hold roughly 0.13%. Sequences were obtained from naive CD4+ T cells sorted from blood. These receptor sequences come from a man between 18 and 29 years old in good health. Each CDR3 is given with its conserved first and last residue. Each record gives: D gene, clone size, V gene, J gene, CDR3 protein, CDR3 DNA. D genes are given only for firm matches. Clone size is shown for a subset of rows, as once, few, many or a class of expanded clone.

D: -
size: -
V: TRBV11-2
J: TRBJ2-1
CDR3: CASSLAQGPYNEQFF
DNA: TGTGCCAGCAGCTTAGCTCAGGGACCCTACAATGAGCAGTTCTTC

D: -
size: -
V: TRBV18
J: TRBJ1-2
CDR3: CASSPGASPATVGNYGYTF
DNA: TGTGCCAGCTCACCGGGGGCCTCGCCAGCAACGGTGGGGAACTATGGCTACACCTTC

D: TRBD1
size: -
V: TRBV6-5
J: TRBJ1-2
CDR3: CASSFAGTVGGYTF
DNA: TGTGCCAGCAGTTTCGCCGGGACAGTCGGTGGCTACACCTTC

D: TRBD1
size: -
V: TRBV7-9
J: TRBJ1-2
CDR3: CASSGTRGPIYGYTF
DNA: TGTGCCAGCAGCGGCACGAGGGGGCCTATCTATGGCTACACCTTC

D: -
size: -
V: TRBV7-9
J: TRBJ1-4
CDR3: CASSLTEINEKLFF
DNA: TGTGCCAGCAGCTTAACGGAGATAAATGAAAAACTGTTTTTT

D: -
size: -
V: TRBV2
J: TRBJ1-6
CDR3: CASSVTGGNSPLHF
DNA: TGTGCCAGCAGTGTTACCGGGGGAAATTCACCCCTCCACTTT

D: TRBD1
size: -
V: TRBV29-1
J: TRBJ2-4
CDR3: CSAIPGTGAKNIQYF
DNA: TGCAGCGCCATCCCTGGGACAGGAGCCAAAAACATTCAGTACTTC

D: -
size: -
V: TRBV11-2
J: TRBJ2-2
CDR3: CASSLDRVSGKGTGELFF
DNA: TGTGCCAGCAGCTTAGATCGCGTTTCGGGGAAAGGCACCGGGGAGCTGTTTTTT

D: -
size: -
V: TRBV5-1
J: TRBJ2-5
CDR3: CASSAFTQETQYF
DNA: TGCGCCAGCAGCGCCTTCACTCAAGAGACCCAGTACTTC

D: TRBD2
size: -
V: TRBV4-1
J: TRBJ2-3
CDR3: CASSQERLAVLTDTQYF
DNA: TGCGCCAGCAGCCAAGAGCGGCTAGCGGTGCTCACAGATACGCAGTATTTT

D: -
size: -
V: TRBV6-5
J: TRBJ1-6
CDR3: CASSGEGGNSPLHF
DNA: TGTGCCAGCAGTGGAGAGGGGGGGAATTCACCCCTCCACTTT

D: TRBD2
size: -
V: TRBV9
J: TRBJ2-1
CDR3: CASSVAGRVYNEQFF
DNA: TGTGCCAGCAGCGTAGCCGGGAGGGTATACAATGAGCAGTTCTTC

D: -
size: -
V: TRBV4-2
J: TRBJ2-4
CDR3: CASSQDFEGAKNIQYF
DNA: TGTGCCAGCAGCCAAGACTTTGAGGGGGCCAAAAACATTCAGTACTTC

D: TRBD2
size: -
V: TRBV28
J: TRBJ2-5
CDR3: CASSSGTSGGEETQYF
DNA: TGTGCCAGCAGTTCGGGAACTAGCGGGGGGGAAGAGACCCAGTACTTC

D: -
size: -
V: TRBV6-5
J: TRBJ2-3
CDR3: CASQGRGTDTQYF
DNA: TGTGCCAGCCAGGGAAGAGGCACAGATACGCAGTATTTT

D: -
size: -
V: TRBV7-2
J: TRBJ2-4
CDR3: CASSLVGVENIQYF
DNA: TGTGCCAGCAGCTTAGTCGGCGTAGAAAACATTCAGTACTTC

D: -
size: many
V: TRBV19
J: TRBJ1-4
CDR3: CASSNRDREKLFF
DNA: TGTGCCAGTAGTAACCGGGACCGGGAAAAACTGTTTTTT

D: -
size: -
V: TRBV4-1
J: TRBJ2-5
CDR3: CASSADRWDETQYF
DNA: TGCGCCAGCAGCGCCGACCGGTGGGATGAGACCCAGTACTTC

D: -
size: -
V: TRBV4-2
J: TRBJ2-1
CDR3: CASSQGGVSYNEQFF
DNA: TGTGCCAGCAGCCAAGGGGGGGTTTCCTACAATGAGCAGTTCTTC

D: -
size: -
V: TRBV5-6
J: TRBJ2-2
CDR3: CASSFSPTGELFF
DNA: TGTGCCAGCAGCTTTTCCCCCACTGGGGAGCTGTTTTTT

D: -
size: -
V: TRBV5-4
J: TRBJ1-6
CDR3: CASSLASSYNSPLHF
DNA: TGTGCCAGCAGCTTGGCGAGCTCCTATAATTCACCCCTCCACTTT

D: -
size: -
V: TRBV11-2
J: TRBJ1-3
CDR3: CASSPKSKTANSGNTIYF
DNA: TGTGCCAGCAGCCCGAAATCAAAGACAGCGAACTCTGGAAACACCATATATTTT

D: -
size: once
V: TRBV7-7
J: TRBJ2-5
CDR3: CASSSRAGEETQYF
DNA: TGTGCTAGCAGCTCCCGGGCAGGGGAAGAGACCCAGTACTTC

D: TRBD2
size: -
V: TRBV4-3
J: TRBJ2-1
CDR3: CASSPQPTSASSYNEQFF
DNA: TGCGCCAGCAGCCCCCAACCGACTAGCGCGAGCTCCTACAATGAGCAGTTCTTC

D: TRBD1
size: -
V: TRBV5-5
J: TRBJ2-5
CDR3: CASSPGNRGQETQYF
DNA: TGTGCCAGCAGCCCCGGGAACAGGGGGCAAGAGACCCAGTACTTC

D: TRBD2
size: -
V: TRBV6-5
J: TRBJ2-7
CDR3: CASSYGGTSGYEQYF
DNA: TGTGCCAGCAGTTACGGCGGGACTAGCGGCTACGAGCAGTACTTC

D: TRBD1
size: once
V: TRBV10-1
J: TRBJ2-2
CDR3: CASSSTGGAAGELFF
DNA: TGCGCCAGCAGTTCGACAGGGGGCGCGGCCGGGGAGCTGTTTTTT

D: TRBD1
size: -
V: TRBV29-1
J: TRBJ1-1
CDR3: CSVEKGLTGKASRRAFF
DNA: TGCAGCGTTGAAAAGGGTTTGACAGGGAAAGCGAGTCGTAGAGCTTTCTTT

D: -
size: -
V: TRBV6-6
J: TRBJ1-3
CDR3: CASRSGPSGNTIYF
DNA: TGTGCCAGCAGATCAGGCCCCTCTGGAAACACCATATATTTT

D: -
size: few
V: TRBV5-1
J: TRBJ2-7
CDR3: CASSFYNSYEQYF
DNA: TGCGCCAGCAGCTTTTACAACTCCTACGAGCAGTACTTC

D: -
size: -
V: TRBV7-2
J: TRBJ1-1
CDR3: CASSTRLGTEAFF
DNA: TGTGCCAGCAGCACCCGACTAGGGACTGAAGCTTTCTTT

D: TRBD1
size: -
V: TRBV6-6
J: TRBJ2-3
CDR3: CASSGGQGDRGDTQYF
DNA: TGTGCCAGCAGTGGAGGACAGGGGGACAGGGGAGATACGCAGTATTTT

D: TRBD2
size: -
V: TRBV29-1
J: TRBJ2-7
CDR3: CSASGSLYEQYF
DNA: TGCAGCGCTAGCGGGAGCCTCTACGAGCAGTACTTC

D: -
size: -
V: TRBV10-3
J: TRBJ2-2
CDR3: CASQDSPNTGELFF
DNA: TGTGCCAGCCAAGACAGTCCGAACACCGGGGAGCTGTTTTTT

D: TRBD2
size: -
V: TRBV10-3
J: TRBJ2-7
CDR3: CAISATGLAPYEQYF
DNA: TGTGCCATCAGTGCTACGGGACTAGCGCCATACGAGCAGTACTTC

D: -
size: -
V: TRBV28
J: TRBJ2-2
CDR3: CASRLSFGELFF
DNA: TGTGCCAGCAGACTAAGTTTCGGGGAGCTGTTTTTT

D: -
size: -
V: TRBV6-5
J: TRBJ1-1
CDR3: CASSYVPGNTEAFF
DNA: TGTGCCAGCAGTTACGTCCCAGGAAACACTGAAGCTTTCTTT

D: TRBD1
size: -
V: TRBV25-1
J: TRBJ1-1
CDR3: CASSRQGNTEAFF
DNA: TGTGCCAGCAGTCGACAGGGGAACACTGAAGCTTTCTTT

D: TRBD1
size: -
V: TRBV28
J: TRBJ1-4
CDR3: CASTSTGGRVREKLFF
DNA: TGTGCCAGCACCTCGACAGGGGGCAGGGTTAGGGAAAAACTGTTTTTT

D: -
size: -
V: TRBV10-3
J: TRBJ2-3
CDR3: CAISEWDERVADTQYF
DNA: TGTGCCATCAGTGAGTGGGACGAGCGGGTCGCAGATACGCAGTATTTT

D: -
size: -
V: TRBV18
J: TRBJ1-1
CDR3: CASSPLGATNTEAFF
DNA: TGTGCCAGCTCACCACTTGGAGCAACGAACACTGAAGCTTTCTTT

D: TRBD1
size: -
V: TRBV27
J: TRBJ2-4
CDR3: CASSSLGQGENIQYF
DNA: TGTGCCAGCAGTTCCCTTGGACAGGGAGAAAACATTCAGTACTTC

D: TRBD1
size: -
V: TRBV5-1
J: TRBJ2-2
CDR3: CASSGTGAGELFF
DNA: TGCGCCAGCAGCGGGACAGGGGCCGGGGAGCTGTTTTTT

D: -
size: -
V: TRBV6-6
J: TRBJ1-4
CDR3: CASTVGYNEKLFF
DNA: TGTGCCAGCACCGTGGGTTATAATGAAAAACTGTTTTTT

D: TRBD1
size: -
V: TRBV7-9
J: TRBJ1-2
CDR3: CASSLAMTGGSYGYTF
DNA: TGTGCCAGCAGCTTAGCCATGACAGGGGGCTCCTATGGCTACACCTTC

D: -
size: once
V: TRBV11-3
J: TRBJ2-1
CDR3: CASSLDGLTYNEQFF
DNA: TGTGCCAGCAGCCTGGACGGACTAACCTACAATGAGCAGTTCTTC

D: -
size: -
V: TRBV6-1
J: TRBJ1-1
CDR3: CASSDGLNTEAFF
DNA: TGTGCCAGCAGTGATGGTTTGAACACTGAAGCTTTCTTT

D: TRBD1
size: -
V: TRBV19
J: TRBJ1-6
CDR3: CASSILGTDNSPLHF
DNA: TGTGCCAGTAGTATATTAGGGACAGATAATTCACCCCTCCACTTT

D: -
size: once
V: TRBV6-6
J: TRBJ1-4
CDR3: CASSYRFRQSNEKLFF
DNA: TGTGCCAGCAGCTACCGTTTTCGACAGAGTAATGAAAAACTGTTTTTT

D: -
size: -
V: TRBV28
J: TRBJ1-5
CDR3: CASTRIQGGRANQPQHF
DNA: TGTGCCAGCACCAGAATACAGGGAGGAAGGGCTAATCAGCCCCAGCATTTT

D: TRBD2
size: -
V: TRBV5-1
J: TRBJ2-1
CDR3: CASSLYSSGLDEFF
DNA: TGCGCCAGCAGCTTATACTCCTCGGGACTAGACGAGTTCTTC

D: TRBD1
size: -
V: TRBV6-1
J: TRBJ2-5
CDR3: CASNDRVWETQYF
DNA: TGTGCCAGTAATGACAGGGTATGGGAGACCCAGTACTTC

D: -
size: -
V: TRBV6-5
J: TRBJ1-2
CDR3: CASRQTGNYGYTF
DNA: TGTGCCAGCAGACAGACAGGAAACTATGGCTACACCTTC

D: -
size: -
V: TRBV30
J: TRBJ1-5
CDR3: CAWSVRTASNQPQHF
DNA: TGTGCCTGGAGTGTAAGGACAGCCAGCAATCAGCCCCAGCATTTT

D: -
size: -
V: TRBV30
J: TRBJ1-2
CDR3: CAWRTPSVAGYTF
DNA: TGTGCCTGGAGAACTCCGAGCGTGGCTGGCTACACCTTC

D: -
size: -
V: TRBV7-9
J: TRBJ2-7
CDR3: CASSPRWSYEQYF
DNA: TGTGCCAGCAGCCCCCGCTGGTCCTACGAGCAGTACTTC